A selection of T cell receptor beta chains follows, all from one sample in a study of blood T cell repertoires in COVID-19. Generated by immunoSEQ multiplex PCR, the TCRdb table keeps only in-frame clones and is missing some. The sample shows approximately 44,000 clones, 70% to 90% of them seen only once. Material for sequencing was peripheral blood. All receptors come from a man between 60 and 70 years old with acute or convalescent COVID-19. The CDR3 runs from the conserved cysteine through the conserved F or W. The D gene is left open where the match is weak. A row's size may be missing; if present it is once, few, many or a size class.

v_call | clone_size | d_call | cdr3_aa
TRBV7-2 | NA | TRBD2 | CASSLLAGASVF
TRBV18 | once | NA | CASSQTPTGDTEAFF
TRBV4-1 | few | NA | CASSQIGQPNQPQHF
TRBV18 | NA | TRBD1 | CASSLPGQGADTQYF
TRBV6-1 | NA | TRBD1 | CASSEPARGHNGYTF
TRBV3-1/TRBV3-2 | NA | TRBD1 | CASSRSGTDSSPLHF
TRBV5-8 | NA | TRBD1 | CASSLLPRDRGYYGYTF
TRBV2 | NA | TRBD1 | CASSGTGVEQYF
TRBV11-2 | NA | TRBD1 | CASSTDRAYGYTF
TRBV5-8 | once | NA | CASKRGNYGYTF
TRBV18 | NA | TRBD2 | CASSPSGGANTQYF
TRBV19 | NA | NA | CASSSGRGREKLFF
TRBV3-1/TRBV3-2 | NA | NA | CASSQIPGYLNEKLFF
TRBV5-6 | NA | NA | CASSLGGFSGNTIYF
TRBV30 | NA | NA | CAWSDTGRSQFF
TRBV6-2/TRBV6-3 | NA | NA | CASSYLTGVRVSEQFF
TRBV19 | once | TRBD1 | CASSTMDRGGTNEKLFF
TRBV6-5 | NA | TRBD2 | CASRRGSSYNEQFF
TRBV6-6 | NA | TRBD1 | CASRRFPTGEDTEAFF
TRBV11-2 | few | NA | CASSSLKRQDANEKLFF
TRBV7-2 | NA | NA | CASSLGARERTEAFF
TRBV19 | NA | NA | CASSIVSAGNTEAFF
TRBV18 | NA | NA | CASSPENYGYTF
TRBV19 | NA | NA | CASSGDWDSPLHF
TRBV7-9 | NA | TRBD1 | CASSGERQGADTQYF
TRBV7-2 | NA | NA | CASSLESLTANYGYTF
TRBV6-2/TRBV6-3 | NA | TRBD1 | CASSHRGDYGYTF
TRBV29-1 | NA | TRBD1 | CSGSTGGLYGYTF
TRBV2 | NA | NA | CASSEGGPGELFF
TRBV6-5 | once | NA | CAGRKEGNTGELFF
TRBV9 | once | TRBD2 | CASSVSLSGGDYNEQFF
TRBV5-8 | NA | TRBD1 | CASSFRGTNTGELFF
TRBV29-1 | NA | NA | CSVDKGQIQETQYF
TRBV18 | few | NA | CASSPSGLPQHF
TRBV7-2 | once | NA | CASSLRGQYEQYF
TRBV4-3 | medium-sized | TRBD2 | CASSQDRSGGYNEQFF
TRBV29-1 | NA | TRBD2 | CSVVWTSGNYEQYF
TRBV18 | NA | NA | CASSPGFGQNYGYTF
TRBV7-9 | NA | NA | CASSERSDIETQYF
TRBV27 | NA | TRBD2 | CASGLGGFNTGELFF
TRBV5-1 | once | NA | CASSLQGVGTEAFF
TRBV9 | NA | NA | CASSDRPGVLTEAFF
TRBV6-1 | NA | NA | CASSEVTGNTIYF
TRBV12-3/TRBV12-4 | NA | NA | CASSLGRTMGYTF
TRBV7-3 | NA | NA | CASSPPGAAEAFF
TRBV28 | NA | NA | CAIMPGWSNQPQHF
TRBV7-2 | NA | NA | CASSFSRASGNTIYF
TRBV20-1 | NA | NA | CSASSYNEQFF
TRBV6-2/TRBV6-3 | NA | TRBD1 | CASSHRGDYGYTF
TRBV5-4 | once | TRBD1 | CASSSGQGGDGYTF